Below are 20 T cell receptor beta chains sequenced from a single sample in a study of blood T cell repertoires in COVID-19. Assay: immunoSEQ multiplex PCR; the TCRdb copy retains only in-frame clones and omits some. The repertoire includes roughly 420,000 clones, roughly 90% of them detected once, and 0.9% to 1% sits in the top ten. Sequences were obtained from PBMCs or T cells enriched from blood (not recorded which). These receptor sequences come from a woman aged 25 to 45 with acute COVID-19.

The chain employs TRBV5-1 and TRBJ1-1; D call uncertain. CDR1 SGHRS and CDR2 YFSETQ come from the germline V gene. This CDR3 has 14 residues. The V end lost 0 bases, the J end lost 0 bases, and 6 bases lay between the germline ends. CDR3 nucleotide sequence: TGCGCCAGCAGCTTGGCACTCTTGAACACTGAAGCTTTCTTT. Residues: CASSLALLNTEAFF.

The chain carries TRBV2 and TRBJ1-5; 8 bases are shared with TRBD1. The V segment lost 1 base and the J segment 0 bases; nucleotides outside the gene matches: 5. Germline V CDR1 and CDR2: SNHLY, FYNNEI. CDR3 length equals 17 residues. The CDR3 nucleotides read TGTGCCAGCAGTGAAGTCGGACAGGGATATAGCAATCAGCCCCAGCATTTT. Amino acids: CASSEVGQGYSNQPQHF. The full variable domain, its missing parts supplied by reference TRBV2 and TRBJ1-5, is EPEVTQTPSHQVTQMGQEVILRCVPISNHLYFYWYRQILGQKVEFLVSFYNNEISEKSEIFDDQFSVERPDGSNFTLKIRSTKLEDSAMYFCASSEVGQGYSNQPQHFGDGTRLSIL.

The CDR3 reads CASSLTGTAYNEKLFF. The CDR3, as DNA: TGTGCCAGCAGTCTTACCGGGACAGCCTATAATGAAAAACTGTTTTTT. The chain combines TRBV2 with TRBJ1-4; 7 bases align to TRBD1. Germline loops: CDR1 SNHLY, CDR2 FYNNEI. J was trimmed by 4 bases and V by 5 bases; bases with no gene match: 10. This CDR3 is built from 16 residues.

CDR3 nucleotide sequence: TGCGCCAGCAGTGAGTACCTACAGGGCCGGACCGGGGAGCTGTTTTTT. The encoded protein is CASSEYLQGRTGELFF. The gene calls are TRBV10-2 and TRBJ2-2, with D perhaps matching TRBD1 (6 bases). CDR3 length equals 16 residues. Germline V gene data show CDR1 as WSHSY and CDR2 as SAAADI. Deletions cut 1 base from V and 5 bases from J, with 14 bases between.

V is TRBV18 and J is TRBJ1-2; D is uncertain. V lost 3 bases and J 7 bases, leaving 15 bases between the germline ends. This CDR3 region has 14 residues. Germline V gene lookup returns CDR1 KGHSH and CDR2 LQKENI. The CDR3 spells CASSPTGETGGYTF. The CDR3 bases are TGTGCCAGCTCACCGACCGGGGAAACGGGTGGCTACACCTTC.

CDR3 amino acids: CAWSVEKRGAFF. The CDR3 DNA follows: TGTGCCTGGAGTGTAGAGAAACGCGGAGCTTTCTTT. The chain recombines TRBV30 with TRBJ1-1, with unresolved D. Germline CDR1 and CDR2: GTSNPN and SVGIG (reference sequence). Trimming stripped 0 bases from V and 10 bases from J, with 12 bases between. The CDR3 runs 12 residues.

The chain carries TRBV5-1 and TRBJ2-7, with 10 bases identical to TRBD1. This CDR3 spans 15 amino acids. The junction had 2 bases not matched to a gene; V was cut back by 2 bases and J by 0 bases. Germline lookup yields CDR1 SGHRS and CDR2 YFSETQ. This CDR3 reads CASSLGTGVSYEQYF. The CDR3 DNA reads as TGCGCCAGCAGCTTAGGGACAGGGGTCTCCTACGAGCAGTACTTC.

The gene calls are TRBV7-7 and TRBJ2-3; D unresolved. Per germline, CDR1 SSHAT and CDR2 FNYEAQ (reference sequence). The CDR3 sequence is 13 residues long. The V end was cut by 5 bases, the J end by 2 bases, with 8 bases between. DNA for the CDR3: TGTGCCAGCAGCCCCGAGGCCACAGATACGCAGTATTTT. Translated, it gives CASSPEATDTQYF.

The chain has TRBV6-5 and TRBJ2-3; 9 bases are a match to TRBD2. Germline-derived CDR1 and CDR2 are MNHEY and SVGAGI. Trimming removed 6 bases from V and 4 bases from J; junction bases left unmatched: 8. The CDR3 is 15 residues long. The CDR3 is CASSPAGGLADTQYF. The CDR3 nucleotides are TGTGCCAGCAGCCCCGCGGGGGGGCTGGCAGATACGCAGTATTTT.

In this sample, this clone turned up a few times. In DNA, the CDR3 is TGTGCCAGCAGTTCCAAACCCAGGGGCGTGGGCGAAAAACTGTTTTTT. Translation gives CASSSKPRGVGEKLFF. The V call is TRBV27, the J call TRBJ1-4, with D possibly TRBD1 on 6 matching bases. The ends were cut back, 4 bases at V and 8 bases at J, with 20 bases in the middle. The CDR3 contains 16 residues. Germline values: CDR1 MNHEY, CDR2 SMNVEV (reference sequence).

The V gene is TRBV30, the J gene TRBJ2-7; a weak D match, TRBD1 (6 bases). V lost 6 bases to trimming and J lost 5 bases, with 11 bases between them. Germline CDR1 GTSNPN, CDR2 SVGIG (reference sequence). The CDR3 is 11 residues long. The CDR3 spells CACAQGDEQYF. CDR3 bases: TGTGCCTGCGCACAGGGCGACGAGCAGTACTTC.

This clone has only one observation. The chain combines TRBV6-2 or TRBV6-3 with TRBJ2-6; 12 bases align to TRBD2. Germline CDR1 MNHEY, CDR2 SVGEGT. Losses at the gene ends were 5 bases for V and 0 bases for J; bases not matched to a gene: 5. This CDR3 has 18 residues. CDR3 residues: CASSGMTSGGSGANVLTF. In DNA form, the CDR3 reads TGTGCCAGCAGTGGGATGACTAGCGGGGGCTCTGGGGCCAACGTCCTGACTTTC.

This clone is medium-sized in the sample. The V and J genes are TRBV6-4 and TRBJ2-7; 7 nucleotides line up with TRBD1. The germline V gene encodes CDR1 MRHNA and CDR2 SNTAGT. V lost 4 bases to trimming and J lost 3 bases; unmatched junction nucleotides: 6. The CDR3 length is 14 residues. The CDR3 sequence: CASSVRDRNYEQYF. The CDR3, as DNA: TGTGCCAGCAGTGTCCGGGACAGAAACTACGAGCAGTACTTC.

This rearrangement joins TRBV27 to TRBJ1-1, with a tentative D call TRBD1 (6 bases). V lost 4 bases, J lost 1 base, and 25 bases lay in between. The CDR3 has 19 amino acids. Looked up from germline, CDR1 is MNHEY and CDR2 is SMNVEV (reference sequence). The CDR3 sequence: CASSSLGRWGGRGNTEAFF. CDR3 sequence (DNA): TGTGCCAGCAGTTCCTTGGGGAGATGGGGGGGCCGGGGGAACACTGAAGCTTTCTTT.

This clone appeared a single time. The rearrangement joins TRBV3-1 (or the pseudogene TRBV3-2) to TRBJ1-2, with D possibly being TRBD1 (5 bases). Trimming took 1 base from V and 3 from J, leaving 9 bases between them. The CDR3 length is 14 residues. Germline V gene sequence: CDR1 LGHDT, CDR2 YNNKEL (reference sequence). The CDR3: CASSQGPTDYGYTF. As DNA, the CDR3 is TGTGCCAGCAGCCAAGGCCCGACAGACTATGGCTACACCTTC.

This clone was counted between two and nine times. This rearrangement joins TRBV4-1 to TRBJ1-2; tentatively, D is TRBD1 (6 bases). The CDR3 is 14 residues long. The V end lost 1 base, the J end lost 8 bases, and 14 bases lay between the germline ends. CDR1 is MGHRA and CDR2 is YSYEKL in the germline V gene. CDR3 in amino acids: CASSQGLRGSGYTF. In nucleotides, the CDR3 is TGCGCCAGCAGCCAAGGGCTCAGGGGTAGCGGCTACACCTTC.

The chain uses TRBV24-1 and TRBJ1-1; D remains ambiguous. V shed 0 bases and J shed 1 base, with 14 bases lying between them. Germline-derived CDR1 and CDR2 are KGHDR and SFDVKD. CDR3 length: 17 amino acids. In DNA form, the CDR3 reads TGTGCCACCAGTGATTTGTCAACAGAACTCCAGAACACTGAAGCTTTCTTT. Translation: CATSDLSTELQNTEAFF.

The CDR3 DNA follows: TGCGCCAGCAGCTTGGTGGGACAGGTCGGCACTGAAGCTTTCTTT. This translates into CASSLVGQVGTEAFF. The genes are TRBV5-1 and TRBJ1-1; TRBD1 matches at 8 bases. With V trimmed by 0 bases and J by 4 bases, 5 bases remained unmatched. The CDR3 is 15 amino acids. CDR1 SGHRS and CDR2 YFSETQ come from the germline V gene.

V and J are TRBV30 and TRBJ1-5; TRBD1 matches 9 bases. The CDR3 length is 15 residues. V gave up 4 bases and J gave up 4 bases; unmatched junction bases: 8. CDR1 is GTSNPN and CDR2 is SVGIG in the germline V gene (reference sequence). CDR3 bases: TGTGCCTGGACTCCGGGACAGGGTTGGAATCAGCCCCAGCATTTT. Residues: CAWTPGQGWNQPQHF.

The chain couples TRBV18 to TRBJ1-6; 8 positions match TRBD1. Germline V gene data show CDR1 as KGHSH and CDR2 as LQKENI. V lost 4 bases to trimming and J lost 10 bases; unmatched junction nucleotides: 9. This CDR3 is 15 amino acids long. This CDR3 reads CASSREGTGGSPLHF. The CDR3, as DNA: TGTGCCAGCTCACGGGAGGGGACAGGAGGGTCACCCCTCCACTTT. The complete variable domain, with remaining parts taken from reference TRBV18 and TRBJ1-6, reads NAGVMQNPRHLVRRRGQEARLRCSPMKGHSHVYWYRQLPEEGLKFMVYLQKENIIDESGMPKERFSAEFPKEGPSILRIQQVVRGDSAAYFCASSREGTGGSPLHFGNGTRLTVT.